A single sample gave rise to the 10 T cell receptor beta chains below, sequenced in a study of Graves' ophthalmopathy and Graves' hyperthyroidism. The study amplified TCR beta CDR3 regions using RNA transcripts. Investigators did first-round RT-PCR with HTBI primers, then second-round multiplex PCR. One entry per CDR3 protein, called by TCRdb with MiXCR from the multiplex PCR reads. In the table there are some 750,000 distinct CDR3 sequences, 40% of which are singletons. The sample was peripheral blood. The receptors were sampled from an adult man with Graves' ophthalmopathy.

A remark on this clonotype: A much larger clone lies one base from this, so it may be a read error. Because the CDR3 is missing its conserved closing phenylalanine or tryptophan, this is likely a read error. The chain joins TRBV11-1 to TRBJ1-2; D perhaps matches TRBD1 (6 bases). With 5 bases removed from V and 8 bases from J, the gap between germline ends came to 18 bases. The V gene's germline CDR1 is SGHAT and CDR2 FQDESV (reference sequence). CDR3 length: 14 residues. CDR3 protein: CASSPTQQGIGYTL. CDR3 sequence (DNA): TGTGCCAGCAGCCCCACTCAACAGGGCATCGGCTACACCCTC.

To note about this clonotype: A read error may explain this, as a much larger clone is one base away. In DNA form, the CDR3 reads TGTGCCAGCAGCGTAGCTGGGAGTGGACTTAGCCCCCCCCACTTT. Encoded protein: CASSVAGSGLSPPHF. The chain combines TRBV9 with TRBJ1-6, with unresolved D. The CDR3 is made up of 15 amino acids. Germline V gives CDR1 SGDLS, CDR2 YYNGEE. Complete variable domain (other parts from reference TRBV9 and TRBJ1-6): DSGVTQTPKHLITATGQRVTLRCSPRSGDLSVYWYQQSLDQGLQFLIQYYNGEERAKGNILERFSAQQFPDLHSELNLSSLELGDSALYFCASSVAGSGLSPPHFGNGTRLTVT.

This chain joins TRBV2 and TRBJ2-7; D is unclear. The CDR3 loop spans 12 amino acids. The V end was cut by 8 bases, the J end by 3 bases, with 11 bases between. The V gene's germline CDR1 is SNHLY and CDR2 FYNNEI. CDR3 in amino acids: CASLERDYEQYF. CDR3 nucleotides: TGTGCCAGCTTAGAACGAGACTACGAGCAGTACTTC.

The chain joins TRBV20-1 to TRBJ2-7; D is perhaps TRBD1 (6 bases). Deletions cut 0 bases from V and 2 bases from J, with 11 bases between. CDR1 is DFQATT and CDR2 is SNEGSKA in the germline V gene (reference sequence). This CDR3 has 14 amino acids. CDR3 coding DNA: TGCAGTGCTAGAGACAGGGGAGCTACCTACGAGCAGTACTTC. Translation: CSARDRGATYEQYF.

The chain joins TRBV25-1 to TRBJ1-5, with unresolved D. Trimming took 7 bases from V and 6 from J, leaving 16 bases between them. This CDR3 contains 14 residues. In germline, CDR1 is MGHDK, CDR2 SYGVNS. CDR3 sequence: CASTSAGSPQPQHF. CDR3 sequence (DNA): TGTGCCAGCACCTCCGCGGGGTCACCTCAGCCCCAGCATTTT.

About this clonotype itself: One junction end does not reproduce the germline sequence, and a read error may be involved. The chain links TRBV24-1 to TRBJ2-5; the D gene is possibly TRBD2 (6 bases). Germline V gene lookup returns CDR1 KGHDR and CDR2 SFDVKD. The length of the CDR3 is 17 residues. CDR3: CATSDTGTGGIQEAQYF. The CDR3 DNA follows: TGTGCCACCAGTGATACCGGGACTGGCGGAATCCAAGAGGCCCAGTACTTC.

Only a few counts were recorded for this clonotype. The chain couples TRBV20-1 to TRBJ1-1; weak D call: TRBD1 (6 bases). V was shortened by 4 bases and J by 8 bases, with 17 bases between the two germline ends. The CDR3 is made up of 13 amino acids. Germline-derived CDR1 and CDR2 are DFQATT and SNEGSKA (reference sequence). CDR3 sequence reads: CSATTGSWSEAFF. The CDR3 nucleotides read TGCAGTGCTACAACAGGGTCTTGGAGCGAAGCTTTCTTT.

The chain links TRBV25-1 to TRBJ1-1; a weak D match, TRBD1 (5 bases). Trimming removed 5 bases from V and 3 bases from J, with 13 bases in between. CDR1 is MGHDK, CDR2 SYGVNS, per germline. The CDR3 length is 14 residues. The CDR3 sequence: CASSYVPRDTEAFF. For the CDR3, the DNA is TGTGCCAGCAGTTACGTCCCCAGGGACACTGAAGCTTTCTTT.

The sample holds a few counts of this clonotype. A read error may produce the germline difference seen at one junction end. This chain uses TRBV6-5 with TRBJ2-5; TRBD2 matches 9 bases. The CDR3 is made up of 16 amino acids. CDR1 is MNHEY, CDR2 SVGAGI, per germline. The CDR3 loop is CASSDSEPSGEETQYF. The CDR3 DNA sequence: TGTGCCAGCAGTGACTCGGAGCCTAGCGGGGAAGAGACCCAGTACTTC.

The chain employs TRBV10-3 and TRBJ1-4; D is unresolved. The CDR3 covers 12 residues. V lost 3 bases to trimming and J lost 10 bases, with 9 bases between them. Per the germline V gene, CDR1 is ENHRY and CDR2 is SYGVKD. The CDR3 protein is CAISDRALKLFF. As DNA, the CDR3 is TGTGCCATCAGTGACCGGGCGTTAAAACTGTTTTTT.